The 20 T cell receptor beta chains presented below share a single source sample, sequenced in a study of blood T cell repertoires in COVID-19. Only in-frame clones appear in the TCRdb table, and some are missing; sequencing was by immunoSEQ multiplex PCR. In the table there are 220,000 or so clones, around 84% of which are singletons. Sequenced material: peripheral blood. The receptors were gathered from a woman aged 55-75 years who had recovered from COVID-19.

The chain carries TRBV2 and TRBJ2-5; D might be TRBD2 (5 bases). Germline lookup yields CDR1 SNHLY and CDR2 FYNNEI. This CDR3 has 12 residues. The ends were cut back, 4 bases at V and 5 bases at J, with 8 bases in the middle. DNA of the CDR3: TGTGCCAGCAGTGTGGGGAGCGAGACCCAGTACTTC. Protein: CASSVGSETQYF.

This chain joins TRBV7-9 and TRBJ1-4; TRBD1 matches at 7 bases. The germline V gene encodes CDR1 SEHNR and CDR2 FQNEAQ (reference sequence). The trim removed 3 bases at V and 6 bases at J, leaving 4 bases unmatched. CDR3 size: 14 residues. The DNA of the CDR3 is TGTGCCAGCAGCTTGTCACAGGGGCATGAAAAACTGTTTTTT. Amino acids: CASSLSQGHEKLFF.

The CDR3: CASSQVAGETQYF. CDR3 sequence (DNA): TGTGCCAGCAGCCAAGTAGCGGGGGAGACCCAGTACTTC. J is TRBJ2-5 and V is TRBV3-1 (or the pseudogene TRBV3-2); 8 nucleotides line up with TRBD2. Trimming took 1 base from V and 5 from J; bases not matched to a gene: 0. Germline-derived CDR1 and CDR2 are LGHDT and YNNKEL (reference sequence). This CDR3 spans 13 amino acids.

Notes on this clone: Different DNA sequences within this sample yield the same CDR3. The rearrangement links TRBV2 to TRBJ1-1; D gene ambiguous. Per the germline V gene, CDR1 is SNHLY and CDR2 is FYNNEI. This CDR3 contains 13 residues. The germline V and J ends were trimmed by 4 bases and 2 bases, with 8 bases remaining between them. Written as DNA, the CDR3 is TGTGCCAGCAGTGCCGACACTAACACTGAAGCTTTCTTT. Encoded protein: CASSADTNTEAFF.

This rearrangement joins TRBV11-1 to TRBJ2-5; D is perhaps TRBD1 (6 bases). In germline, CDR1 is SGHAT, CDR2 FQDESV (reference sequence). The CDR3 has 15 amino acids. The V gene lost 2 bases and the J gene lost 5 bases, with 15 bases spanning the gap. Here the CDR3 reads CASSLLLGGTETQYF. The CDR3 DNA sequence: TGTGCCAGCAGCTTACTCTTAGGGGGTACGGAGACCCAGTACTTC. The complete variable domain, with remaining parts taken from reference TRBV11-1 and TRBJ2-5, reads EAEVAQSPRYKITEKSQAVAFWCDPISGHATLYWYRQILGQGPELLVQFQDESVVDDSQLPKDRFSAERLKGVDSTLKIQPAELGDSAMYLCASSLLLGGTETQYFGPGTRLLVL.

This clone appeared a single time. This sequence joins TRBV6-4 and TRBJ2-1, with TRBD1 matching 11 bases. The germline CDR1 and CDR2 sequences are MRHNA and SNTAGT. The J segment lost 10 bases and the V segment lost 9 bases, leaving 11 bases of the junction unmatched. The CDR3 has 14 residues. The CDR3 sequence: CARRPGQGEGEQFF. DNA for the CDR3: TGTGCCAGGCGTCCGGGACAGGGGGAAGGGGAGCAGTTCTTC.

V is TRBV7-8 and J is TRBJ2-7; the match to TRBD2 covers 14 bases. Germline V lookup: CDR1 SGHVS, CDR2 FQNEAQ. The V gene end was trimmed by 3 bases and the J gene end by 7 bases; junction bases not matched to a gene: 5. This CDR3 has 15 residues. The CDR3 sequence: CASSFWGTSGREQYF. For the CDR3, the DNA is TGTGCCAGCAGCTTCTGGGGGACTAGCGGGAGAGAGCAGTACTTC.

The chain uses TRBV11-2 and TRBJ2-3; 11 bases agree with TRBD2. The V gene's germline CDR1 is SGHAT and CDR2 FQNNGV. This CDR3 spans 16 amino acids. J was trimmed by 3 bases and V by 2 bases; bases with no gene match: 4. The CDR3 is CASSLTGTSGTDTQYF. CDR3 nucleotides: TGTGCCAGCAGCTTAACCGGGACTAGCGGAACAGATACGCAGTATTTT.

This chain links TRBV7-2 with TRBJ2-5, with D uncertain. CDR1 and CDR2 from the germline V gene are SGHTA and FQGNSA. The CDR3 loop spans 15 amino acids. V was shortened by 1 base and J by 2 bases, with 11 bases between the two germline ends. This chain's CDR3 is CASSLVVWRQETQYF. The DNA of the CDR3 is TGTGCCAGCAGCTTAGTAGTATGGCGGCAAGAGACCCAGTACTTC.

In its sample, this clone was seen many times. V is TRBV2 and J is TRBJ1-5, with D possibly matching TRBD1 (5 bases). From germline, CDR1 is SNHLY and CDR2 FYNNEI. V dropped 6 bases and J dropped 3 bases, with 15 bases sitting between them. The CDR3 spans 15 residues. Here the CDR3 DNA reads TGTGCCAGCAGGACTAGGGACGGGAACAATCAGCCCCAGCATTTT. Translated, it gives CASRTRDGNNQPQHF.

The rearrangement links TRBV6-5 to TRBJ1-1; TRBD1 is a possible D gene (5 bases). Germline V gene data show CDR1 as MNHEY and CDR2 as SVGAGI. The CDR3 has 15 residues. Trimming cost V 0 bases and J 3 bases, with 11 bases left between them. The CDR3 protein is CASSYSAGPYTEAFF. The CDR3 nucleotides are TGTGCCAGCAGTTACTCAGCGGGGCCCTACACTGAAGCTTTCTTT.

This chain uses TRBV24-1 with TRBJ2-2, with 11 bases that match TRBD1. V gave up 3 bases and J gave up 7 bases; unmatched junction bases: 3. Germline V gives CDR1 KGHDR, CDR2 SFDVKD. The length of the CDR3 is 15 residues. The chain's CDR3 is CATSDRTGGRGELFF. The DNA for the CDR3 is TGTGCCACCAGTGATCGGACAGGGGGCCGCGGGGAGCTGTTTTTT.

This chain connects TRBV14 to TRBJ1-1; 10 positions agree with TRBD1. The germline V gene encodes CDR1 SGHDN and CDR2 FVKESK. The trim removed 0 bases at V and 10 bases at J, leaving 2 bases unmatched. This CDR3 has 13 amino acids. The CDR3 sequence: CASSQDRQGAAFF. CDR3 in DNA: TGTGCCAGCAGCCAAGATCGACAGGGGGCAGCTTTCTTT.

V is TRBV4-3 and J is TRBJ1-5; 9 nucleotides agree with TRBD1. This CDR3 contains 15 residues. Germline-derived CDR1 and CDR2 are LGHNA and YSLEER. The J segment lost 7 bases and the V segment lost 1 base, leaving 5 bases of the junction unmatched. The CDR3 loop reads CASSQVQGAGQPQHF. CDR3 sequence (DNA): TGCGCCAGCAGCCAAGTACAGGGGGCTGGGCAGCCCCAGCATTTT.

The chain couples TRBV27 to TRBJ2-7; possible D gene TRBD1, 6 bases. V lost 5 bases, J lost 3 bases, and 17 bases lay in between. The CDR3 runs to 15 residues. The germline CDR1 and CDR2 sequences are MNHEY and SMNVEV (reference sequence). CDR3: CASSTRQEGSYEQYF. CDR3 sequence (DNA): TGTGCCAGCAGTACTCGACAGGAAGGTAGCTACGAGCAGTACTTC.

This sequence joins TRBV4-2 and TRBJ1-2; a possible D gene is TRBD1 (6 bases). V lost 2 bases to trimming and J lost 5 bases, with 21 bases between them. This CDR3 is built from 17 residues. Germline V gene data show CDR1 as LGHNA and CDR2 as YNFKEQ. CDR3 in amino acids: CASSQLIGGDGLYGYTF. DNA of the CDR3: TGTGCCAGCAGCCAACTAATAGGGGGAGATGGGTTGTATGGCTACACCTTC.

The chain uses TRBV29-1 and TRBJ2-1, with TRBD1 matching over 8 bases. The CDR3 runs 14 residues. V lost 4 bases, J lost 4 bases, and 6 bases stayed unmatched. The germline gives CDR1 SQVTM, CDR2 ANQGSEA. In DNA, the CDR3 is TGCAGCGTTGGGCAGGGGGCGAATTACAATGAGCAGTTCTTC. The encoded protein is CSVGQGANYNEQFF.

This clone occurred once. The chain links TRBV3-1 (or the pseudogene TRBV3-2) to TRBJ1-6; tentative D call: TRBD1 (6 bases). The CDR3 runs 15 residues. V was pared by 3 bases and J by 10 bases, with 16 bases between. Germline CDR1 LGHDT, CDR2 YNNKEL (reference sequence). The chain's CDR3 is CASSQDSGVGSPLHF. CDR3 in DNA: TGTGCCAGCAGCCAGGACTCAGGGGTAGGATCACCCCTCCACTTT.

The rearrangement uses TRBV2 and TRBJ1-6, with D perhaps matching TRBD1 (5 bases). Germline CDR1 is SNHLY and CDR2 is FYNNEI. The CDR3 covers 16 residues. With 4 bases removed from V and 7 bases from J, the gap between germline ends came to 17 bases. The CDR3 DNA sequence: TGTGCCAGCAGTGTAAGGGGAAATGAAGTGAATTCACCCCTCCACTTT. Its protein is CASSVRGNEVNSPLHF.

V gene TRBV19 combines with J gene TRBJ2-3, with 7 bases fitting TRBD1. The germline gives CDR1 LNHDA, CDR2 SQIVND (reference sequence). This CDR3 is built from 15 residues. V lost 3 bases and J lost 3; bases outside the gene matches: 6. The CDR3 nucleotides read TGTGCCAGTAGTATCGGGGACAGTATAACAGATACGCAGTATTTT. The encoded protein is CASSIGDSITDTQYF.